This entry lists 2 T cell receptor beta chains sequenced from one sample in a study of blood T cell repertoires in COVID-19. The method was immunoSEQ multiplex PCR; TCRdb's version includes in-frame clones alone and lacks a portion of them. The sample lists roughly 150,000 clones; 84% were seen once. The sample comprised peripheral blood. The receptor source for this set is a man between 65 and 80 years old with active or convalescent COVID-19.

The rearrangement joins TRBV19 to TRBJ2-3, with D perhaps TRBD1 (6 bases). The CDR3 extends over 13 amino acids. Trimming took 6 bases from V and 0 from J, leaving 7 bases between them. Germline CDR1 reads LNHDA; CDR2 reads SQIVND (reference sequence). CDR3 sequence reads: CASSQGSTDTQYF. In DNA, the CDR3 is TGTGCCAGTAGCCAGGGGAGCACAGATACGCAGTATTTT. Full variable domain (remainder filled in from reference TRBV19 and TRBJ2-3): DGGITQSPKYLFRKEGQNVTLSCEQNLNHDAMYWYRQDPGQGLRLIYYSQIVNDFQKGDIAEGYSVSREKKESFPLTVTSAQKNPTAFYLCASSQGSTDTQYFGPGTRLTVL.

The J gene is TRBJ1-4, the V gene TRBV4-3; D is perhaps TRBD1 (6 bases). The V gene's germline CDR1 is LGHNA and CDR2 YSLEER. V lost 6 bases and J 5 bases, leaving 10 bases between the germline ends. This CDR3 has 13 amino acids. In DNA, the CDR3 is TGCGCCAGCAGGGATGACAGGAATGAAAAACTGTTTTTT. Protein sequence: CASRDDRNEKLFF.